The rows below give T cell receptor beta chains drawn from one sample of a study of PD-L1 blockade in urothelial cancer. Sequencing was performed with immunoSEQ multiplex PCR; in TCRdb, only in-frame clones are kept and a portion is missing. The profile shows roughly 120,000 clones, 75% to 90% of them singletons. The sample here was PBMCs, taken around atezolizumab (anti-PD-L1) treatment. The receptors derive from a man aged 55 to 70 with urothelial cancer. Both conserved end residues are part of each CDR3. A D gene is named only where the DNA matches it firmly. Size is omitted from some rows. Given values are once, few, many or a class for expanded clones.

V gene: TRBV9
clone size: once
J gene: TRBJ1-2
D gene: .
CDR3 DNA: TGTGCCAGCAGCGTAGAACAACACCCCAACTATGGCTACACCTTC
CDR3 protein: CASSVEQHPNYGYTF

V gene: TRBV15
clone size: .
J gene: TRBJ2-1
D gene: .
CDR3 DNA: TGTGCCACCAGCAGAGAACTAGCTACAGTGGGGTACAATGAGCAGTTCTTC
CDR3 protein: CATSRELATVGYNEQFF

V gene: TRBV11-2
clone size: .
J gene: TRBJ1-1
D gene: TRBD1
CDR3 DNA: TGTGCCAGCAGCTTAGCAGGGGGCACTGAAGCTTTCTTT
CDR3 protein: CASSLAGGTEAFF

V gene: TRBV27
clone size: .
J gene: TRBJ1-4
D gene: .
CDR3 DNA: TGTGCCAGCAGTTTCCTCCCCGGAGGACATGAAAAACTGTTTTTT
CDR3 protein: CASSFLPGGHEKLFF

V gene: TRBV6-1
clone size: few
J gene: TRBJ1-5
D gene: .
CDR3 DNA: TGTGCCAGCAGTGAATCGCCAGGGGATAGCAATCAGCCCCAGCATTTT
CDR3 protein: CASSESPGDSNQPQHF

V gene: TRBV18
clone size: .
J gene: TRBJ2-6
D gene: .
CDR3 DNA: TGTGCCAGCTCACCCTCCCCCTCTGGGGCCAACGTCCTGACTTTC
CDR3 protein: CASSPSPSGANVLTF

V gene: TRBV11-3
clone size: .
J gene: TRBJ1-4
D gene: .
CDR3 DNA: TGTGCCAGCAGCCCTGGAGGGAACAATGAAAAACTGTTTTTT
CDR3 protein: CASSPGGNNEKLFF

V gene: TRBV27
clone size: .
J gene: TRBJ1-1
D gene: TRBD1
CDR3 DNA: TGTGCCAGCGGTTTAGCAACAGGGGTTATGAACACTGAAGCTTTCTTT
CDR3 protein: CASGLATGVMNTEAFF

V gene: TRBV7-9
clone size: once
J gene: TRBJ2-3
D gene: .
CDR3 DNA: TGTGCCACCGACGCGGGTAGCGTGAGCACAGATACGCAGTATTTT
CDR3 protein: CATDAGSVSTDTQYF

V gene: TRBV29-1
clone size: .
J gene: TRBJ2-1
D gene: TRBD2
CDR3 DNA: TGCAGCGTCGCGGCCCGACTAGCGGTAGGAAATGAGCAGTTCTTC
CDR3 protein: CSVAARLAVGNEQFF

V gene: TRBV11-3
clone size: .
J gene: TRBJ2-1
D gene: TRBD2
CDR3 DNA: TGTGCCAGCAGCTCTAGCGGGGGGGCTCCAGGAAATGAGCAGTTCTTC
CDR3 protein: CASSSSGGAPGNEQFF

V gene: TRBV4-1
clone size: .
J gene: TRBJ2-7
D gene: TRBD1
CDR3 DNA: TGCGCCAGCAGCCCTATAGGGACAGCGAGTAACTACGAGCAGTACTTC
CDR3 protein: CASSPIGTASNYEQYF

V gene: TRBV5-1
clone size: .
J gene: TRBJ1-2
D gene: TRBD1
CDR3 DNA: TGCGCCAGCAGCCTGGGGGACAGGGACCCGTATGGCTACACCTTC
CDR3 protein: CASSLGDRDPYGYTF

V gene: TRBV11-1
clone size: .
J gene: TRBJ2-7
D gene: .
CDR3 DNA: TGTGCCAGCAGCTTAGCGTCGGGGATCTACGAGCAGTACTTC
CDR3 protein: CASSLASGIYEQYF

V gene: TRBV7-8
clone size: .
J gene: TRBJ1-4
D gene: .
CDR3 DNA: TGTGCCAGCAGCTTAGCTAGAACCCCTAATGAAAAACTGTTTTTT
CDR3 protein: CASSLARTPNEKLFF

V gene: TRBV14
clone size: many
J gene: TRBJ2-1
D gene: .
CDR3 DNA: TGTGCCAGCAGCCAAGCTGCAGGGGCGAACAATGAGCAGTTCTTC
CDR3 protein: CASSQAAGANNEQFF

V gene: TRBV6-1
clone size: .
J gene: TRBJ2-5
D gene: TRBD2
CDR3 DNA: TGTGCCAGCAGTGAAAATAGCGGGAGGGGTCAAGAGACCCAGTACTTC
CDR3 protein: CASSENSGRGQETQYF

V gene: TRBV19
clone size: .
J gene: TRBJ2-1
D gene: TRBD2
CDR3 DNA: TGTGCCAGTAGTACCTCCACTAGCGGGGGGTACAATGAGCAGTTCTTC
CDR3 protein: CASSTSTSGGYNEQFF

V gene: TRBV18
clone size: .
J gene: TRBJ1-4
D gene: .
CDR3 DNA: TGTGCCAGCGCCCGACAGGACGCTAATGAAAAACTGTTTTTT
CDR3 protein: CASARQDANEKLFF

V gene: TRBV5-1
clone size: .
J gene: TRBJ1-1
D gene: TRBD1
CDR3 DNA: TGCGCCAGCAGCCTCGATTGGGGACAGCGCCCAATGAACACTGAAGCTTTCTTT
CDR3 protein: CASSLDWGQRPMNTEAFF

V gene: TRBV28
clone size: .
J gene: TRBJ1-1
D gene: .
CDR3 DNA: TGTGCCAGCAGACATGCGGGGATGAACACTGAAGCTTTCTTT
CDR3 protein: CASRHAGMNTEAFF

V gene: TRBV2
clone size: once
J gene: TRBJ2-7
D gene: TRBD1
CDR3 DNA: TGTGCCAGTACGGGACAGGGTGGCGAGCAGTACTTC
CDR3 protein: CASTGQGGEQYF

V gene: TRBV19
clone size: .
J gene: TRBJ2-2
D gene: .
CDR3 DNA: TGTGCCAGTAGTATAGACGGGCCCCGGCAGGGCTGGAACACCGGGGAGCTGTTTTTT
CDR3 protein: CASSIDGPRQGWNTGELFF

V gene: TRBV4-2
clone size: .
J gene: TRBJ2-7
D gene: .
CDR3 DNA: TGTGCCAGCAGCCAAGATTGGCGGGACTCCTACGAGCAGTACTTC
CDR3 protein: CASSQDWRDSYEQYF

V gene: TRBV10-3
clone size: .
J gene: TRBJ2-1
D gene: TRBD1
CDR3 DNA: TGTGCCATCAGTGAGAGACAGGGAACAGGTGAGCAGTTCTTC
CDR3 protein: CAISERQGTGEQFF

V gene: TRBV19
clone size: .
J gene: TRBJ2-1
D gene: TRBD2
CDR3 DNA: TGTGCCAGTAGTATCGGGACTAGCGGGGTTGATGAGCAGTTCTTC
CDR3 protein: CASSIGTSGVDEQFF